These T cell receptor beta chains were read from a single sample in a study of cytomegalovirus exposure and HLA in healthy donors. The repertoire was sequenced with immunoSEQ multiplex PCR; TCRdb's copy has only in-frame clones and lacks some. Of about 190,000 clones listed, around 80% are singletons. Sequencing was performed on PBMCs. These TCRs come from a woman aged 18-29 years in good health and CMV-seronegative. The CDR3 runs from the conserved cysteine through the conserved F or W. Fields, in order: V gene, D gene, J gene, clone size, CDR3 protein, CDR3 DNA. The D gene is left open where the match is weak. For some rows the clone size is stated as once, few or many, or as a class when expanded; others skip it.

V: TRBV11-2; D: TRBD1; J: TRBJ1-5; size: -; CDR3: CASSAQYGTGANQPQHF; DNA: TGTGCCAGCAGCGCCCAATACGGGACAGGGGCCAATCAGCCCCAGCATTTT
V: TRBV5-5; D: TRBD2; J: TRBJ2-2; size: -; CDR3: CASSLGSGRNTGELFF; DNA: TGTGCCAGCAGCTTGGGTAGCGGGAGGAACACCGGGGAGCTGTTTTTT
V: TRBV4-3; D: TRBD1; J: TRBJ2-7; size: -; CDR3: CASSQGRDREGYEQYF; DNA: TGCGCCAGCAGCCAAGGGAGGGACAGGGAGGGCTACGAGCAGTACTTC
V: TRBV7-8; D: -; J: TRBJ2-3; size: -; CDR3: CASSLGQGGHSDTQYF; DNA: TGTGCCAGCAGCTTAGGGCAGGGAGGTCATTCAGATACGCAGTATTTT
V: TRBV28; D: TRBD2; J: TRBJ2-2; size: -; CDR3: CASSPRLAVANTGELFF; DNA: TGTGCCAGCTCCCCCCGGCTAGCGGTCGCGAACACCGGGGAGCTGTTTTTT
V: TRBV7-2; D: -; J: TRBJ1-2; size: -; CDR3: CASSVNGGPANYGYTF; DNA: TGTGCCAGCAGCGTAAATGGGGGCCCGGCTAACTATGGCTACACCTTC
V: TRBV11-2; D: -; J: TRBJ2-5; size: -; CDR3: CASSSGGEETQYF; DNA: TGTGCCAGCAGCTCCGGAGGGGAGGAGACCCAGTACTTC
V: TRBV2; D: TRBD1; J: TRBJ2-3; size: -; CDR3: CASSSEGQSTDTQYF; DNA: TGTGCCAGCAGTTCCGAGGGACAGAGCACAGATACGCAGTATTTT
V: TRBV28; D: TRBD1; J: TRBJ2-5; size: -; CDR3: CASRQGAETQYF; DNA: TGTGCCAGCAGACAGGGGGCGGAGACCCAGTACTTC
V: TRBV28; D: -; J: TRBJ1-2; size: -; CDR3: CASSSPRTASNYGYTF; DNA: TGTGCCAGCAGTTCCCCCCGGACAGCATCAAACTATGGCTACACCTTC
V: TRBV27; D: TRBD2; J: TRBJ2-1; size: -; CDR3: CASSLWVAGGPRDEQFF; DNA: TGTGCCAGCAGTTTATGGGTAGCGGGAGGGCCTCGGGATGAGCAGTTCTTC
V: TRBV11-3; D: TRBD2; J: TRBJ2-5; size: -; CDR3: CASSVQAGVLETQYF; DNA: TGTGCCAGCAGCGTCCAAGCGGGAGTTTTGGAGACCCAGTACTTC
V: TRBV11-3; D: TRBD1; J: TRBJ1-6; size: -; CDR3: CASSYSGTGDSPLHF; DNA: TGTGCCAGCAGCTATTCGGGGACAGGAGATTCACCCCTCCACTTT
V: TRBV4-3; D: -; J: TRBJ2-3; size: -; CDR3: CASSQGSYGSADTQYF; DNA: TGCGCCAGCAGCCAAGGGTCTTACGGGAGCGCAGATACGCAGTATTTT
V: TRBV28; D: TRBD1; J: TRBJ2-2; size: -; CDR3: CASSPGQGGTGELFF; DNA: TGTGCCAGCAGCCCGGGACAGGGAGGAACCGGGGAGCTGTTTTTT
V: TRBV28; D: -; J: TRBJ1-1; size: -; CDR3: CASSLLGAGRAFF; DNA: TGTGCCAGCAGTTTACTTGGGGCAGGGCGAGCTTTCTTT
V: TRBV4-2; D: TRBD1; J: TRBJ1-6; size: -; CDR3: CASSSTNRGSGTPLHF; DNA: TGTGCCAGCAGCTCCACTAACAGGGGTTCAGGGACACCCCTCCACTTT
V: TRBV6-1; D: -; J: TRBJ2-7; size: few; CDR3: CASSALGTHEQYF; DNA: TGTGCCAGCAGTGCCCTAGGCACCCACGAGCAGTACTTC
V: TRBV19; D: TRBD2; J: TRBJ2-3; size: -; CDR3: CASSPLGLAGDVSTDTQYF; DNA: TGTGCCAGTAGTCCCCTTGGGCTAGCGGGAGATGTGAGCACAGATACGCAGTATTTT
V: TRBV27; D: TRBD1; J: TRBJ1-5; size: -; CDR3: CASTRTGAHVQPQHF; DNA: TGTGCCAGCACCCGGACAGGGGCCCATGTTCAGCCCCAGCATTTT
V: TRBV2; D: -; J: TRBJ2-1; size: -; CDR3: CASSEGPAHEQFF; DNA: TGTGCCAGCAGTGAGGGGCCCGCCCATGAGCAGTTCTTC
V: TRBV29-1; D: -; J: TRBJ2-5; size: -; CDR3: CSVVQGKTQYF; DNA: TGCAGCGTTGTACAGGGAAAGACCCAGTACTTC
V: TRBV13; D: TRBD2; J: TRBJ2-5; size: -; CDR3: CASSARLAEQETQYF; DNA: TGTGCCAGCAGCGCAAGACTAGCGGAACAAGAGACCCAGTACTTC
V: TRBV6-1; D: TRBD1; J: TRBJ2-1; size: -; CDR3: CASKTGGYNEQFF; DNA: TGTGCCAGCAAGACAGGGGGTTACAATGAGCAGTTCTTC
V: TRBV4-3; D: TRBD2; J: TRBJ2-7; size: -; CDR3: CASSQDRLAGVQSYEQYF; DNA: TGCGCCAGCAGCCAAGATAGGCTAGCGGGAGTTCAATCCTACGAGCAGTACTTC
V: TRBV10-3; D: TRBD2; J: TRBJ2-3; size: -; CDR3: CAISEGLAGGGDTQYF; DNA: TGTGCCATCAGTGAAGGGCTAGCGGGAGGCGGAGATACGCAGTATTTT
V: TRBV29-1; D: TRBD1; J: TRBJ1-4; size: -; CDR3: CSATGGIATNEKLFF; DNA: TGCAGCGCGACAGGGGGTATCGCAACTAATGAAAAACTGTTTTTT
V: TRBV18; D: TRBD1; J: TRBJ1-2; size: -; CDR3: CASSPPWDRYDANYGYTF; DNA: TGTGCCAGCTCACCACCCTGGGACAGGTACGACGCTAACTATGGCTACACCTTC
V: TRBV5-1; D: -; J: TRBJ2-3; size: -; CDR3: CASSLGGADLSGIRTDTQYF; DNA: TGCGCCAGCAGCTTGGGGGGGGCGGACCTGAGCGGGATTCGCACAGATACGCAGTATTTT
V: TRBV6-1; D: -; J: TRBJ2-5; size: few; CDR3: CASSLRETQYF; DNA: TGTGCCAGCAGCCTCCGGGAGACCCAGTACTTC
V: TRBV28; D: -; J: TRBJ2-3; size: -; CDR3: CASSTIQYPPATDTQYF; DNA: TGTGCCAGCAGCACCATACAGTATCCTCCAGCCACAGATACGCAGTATTTT
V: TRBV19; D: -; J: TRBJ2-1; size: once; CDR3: CASSPQAPGSNEQFF; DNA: TGTGCCAGTAGCCCGCAGGCACCTGGGTCGAATGAGCAGTTCTTC
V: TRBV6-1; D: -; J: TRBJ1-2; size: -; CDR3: CASSRAGNRDGYTF; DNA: TGTGCCAGCAGTCGCGCCGGGAACCGCGATGGCTACACCTTC
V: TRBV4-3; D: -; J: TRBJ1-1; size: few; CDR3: CASSQDRLGNTEAFF; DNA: TGCGCCAGCAGCCAAGACCGGCTAGGGAACACTGAAGCTTTCTTT
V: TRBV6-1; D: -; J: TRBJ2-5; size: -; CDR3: CASSRPGRETQYF; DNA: TGTGCCAGCAGTCGACCGGGTCGGGAGACCCAGTACTTC
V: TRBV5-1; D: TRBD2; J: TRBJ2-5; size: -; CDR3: CASSTTSVGETQYF; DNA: TGCGCCAGCAGCACCACTAGCGTGGGGGAGACCCAGTACTTC
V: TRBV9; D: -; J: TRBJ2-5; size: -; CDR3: CASSVGGSGETQYF; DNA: TGTGCCAGCAGCGTAGGCGGGTCTGGAGAGACCCAGTACTTC
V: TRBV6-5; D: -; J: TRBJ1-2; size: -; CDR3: CASSYSTGNYGYTF; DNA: TGTGCCAGCAGTTACTCCACGGGAAACTATGGCTACACCTTC
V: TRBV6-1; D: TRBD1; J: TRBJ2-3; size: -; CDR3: CASSESFGTGTTQYF; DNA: TGTGCCAGCAGTGAATCTTTCGGGACAGGGACAACGCAGTATTTT
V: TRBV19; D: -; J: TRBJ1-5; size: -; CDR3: CASSIVDSSNQPQHF; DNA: TGTGCCAGTAGTATAGTGGACAGTAGCAATCAGCCCCAGCATTTT
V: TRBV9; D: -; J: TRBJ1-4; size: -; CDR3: CASSDSMEATNEKLFF; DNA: TGTGCCAGCAGCGATAGCATGGAGGCCACTAATGAAAAACTGTTTTTT
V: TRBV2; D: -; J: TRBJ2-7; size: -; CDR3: CASSVAAPRYEQYF; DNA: TGTGCCAGCAGTGTAGCGGCCCCCCGCTACGAGCAGTACTTC
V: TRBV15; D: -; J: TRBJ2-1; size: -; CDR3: CATSRDESDEQFF; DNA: TGTGCCACCAGCAGAGATGAGAGCGATGAGCAGTTCTTC
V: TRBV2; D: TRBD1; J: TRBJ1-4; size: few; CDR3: CASSEQGQGSEKLFF; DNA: TGTGCCAGCAGTGAACAGGGACAGGGGAGTGAAAAACTGTTTTTT
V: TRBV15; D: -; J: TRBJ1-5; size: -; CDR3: CATSRGQPYSNQPQHF; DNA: TGTGCCACCAGCAGAGGACAGCCTTATAGCAATCAGCCCCAGCATTTT